One and the same sample provided the 22 T cell receptor beta chains below, sequenced in a study of PD-1 blockade in mismatch repair-deficient tumors. Using immunoSEQ multiplex PCR, the repertoire was profiled, and TCRdb retains in-frame clones only, with some absent. The table shows 100,000 to 150,000 clones, with about 88% occurring only once. The specimen was peripheral blood, collected 44 weeks after starting pembrolizumab. The receptors originated from an adult with mismatch repair-deficient cancer.

The chain couples TRBV5-1 to TRBJ2-2, with TRBD2 as a possible D gene (6 bases). The CDR3 extends over 14 amino acids. Trimming took off 4 bases at V and 3 bases at J, with 10 bases between the two ends. Germline V gene lookup returns CDR1 SGHRS and CDR2 YFSETQ. The CDR3 is CASSKGTHTGELFF. CDR3 nucleotide sequence: TGCGCCAGCAGCAAGGGGACTCACACCGGGGAGCTGTTTTTT.

The chain couples TRBV10-2 to TRBJ2-1, with 11 bases matching TRBD2. Germline values: CDR1 WSHSY, CDR2 SAAADI. J lost 3 bases, V lost 6 bases, and 4 bases had no gene match. The CDR3 loop spans 15 amino acids. For the CDR3, the DNA is TGCGCCAGCAGCCCCGGGACTAGCGGCTACAATGAGCAGTTCTTC. As protein: CASSPGTSGYNEQFF.

The chain uses TRBV19 and TRBJ2-7; 10 positions match TRBD2. Per germline, CDR1 LNHDA and CDR2 SQIVND (reference sequence). This CDR3 has 20 amino acids. After removal of 4 bases from V and 2 bases from J, the junction contained 20 bases not matched to a gene. The CDR3 sequence: CASSTKYVPGLATKTYEQYF. CDR3 bases: TGTGCCAGTAGTACAAAATACGTCCCGGGACTAGCGACAAAAACCTACGAGCAGTACTTC.

The DNA for the CDR3 is TGCAGCGCAAAGATAGACGGATATTACGAGCAGTACTTC. Protein product: CSAKIDGYYEQYF. The chain uses TRBV29-1 and TRBJ2-7; D is unclear. This CDR3 has 13 amino acids. Per germline, CDR1 SQVTM and CDR2 ANQGSEA. V lost 7 bases and J 4 bases, leaving 17 bases between the germline ends.

The V and J genes are TRBV28 and TRBJ2-3; 9 bases agree with TRBD2. This CDR3 comprises 14 residues. Germline CDR1 and CDR2: MDHEN and SYDVKM. The CDR3 here is CAGSAGGFTDTQYF. The CDR3 DNA reads as TGTGCGGGCAGTGCGGGAGGGTTCACAGATACGCAGTATTTT.

This clone has a handful of counts. The CDR3 is CATSESRDYEQYF. As DNA, the CDR3 is TGTGCCACCAGCGAGTCTAGAGACTACGAGCAGTACTTC. The chain employs TRBV15 and TRBJ2-7, with unresolved D. The germline gives CDR1 LNHNV, CDR2 YYDKDF (reference sequence). CDR3 size: 13 residues. V lost 5 bases, J lost 3 bases, and 11 bases lay in between.

The chain links TRBV10-3 to TRBJ2-7; no firm D call. The V and J ends lost 8 bases and 1 base respectively, with 15 bases between them. Germline V lookup: CDR1 ENHRY, CDR2 SYGVKD. The CDR3 is 14 amino acids. This chain's CDR3 is CAIGRGPTSYEQYF. DNA for the CDR3: TGTGCCATCGGTCGAGGACCGACATCCTACGAGCAGTACTTC.

The V gene is TRBV6-6, the J gene TRBJ2-7; 11 bases align to TRBD2. Germline V lookup: CDR1 MNHNY, CDR2 SVGAGI (reference sequence). V was pared by 1 base and J by 4 bases, with 3 bases of the junction left unmatched. CDR3 length: 15 amino acids. The CDR3: CASSYLAGGRYEQYF. Here the CDR3 DNA reads TGTGCCAGCAGTTACTTAGCGGGAGGGAGGTACGAGCAGTACTTC.

The chain combines TRBV6-1 with TRBJ1-4; no clear D. Trimming stripped 1 base from V and 15 bases from J, with 9 bases between. This CDR3 has 11 amino acids. CDR1 is MNHNS, CDR2 SASEGT, per germline. The CDR3 sequence is CASSEGRALFF. In DNA form, the CDR3 reads TGTGCCAGCAGTGAAGGGCGGGCTTTGTTTTTT.

The chain is built from TRBV10-2 and TRBJ2-1, with 9 bases matching TRBD2. CDR3 length equals 14 residues. With 8 bases clipped from V and 4 bases from J, the junction kept 6 bases outside the gene matches. The germline gives CDR1 WSHSY, CDR2 SAAADI. CDR3 DNA sequence: TGCGCCAGCTTAACTAGCGGGCGTTACAATGAGCAGTTCTTC. Translated, it gives CASLTSGRYNEQFF.

This sequence joins TRBV27 and TRBJ1-1; the D is unclear. V gave up 6 bases and J gave up 1 base, with 15 bases separating them. The germline V gene encodes CDR1 MNHEY and CDR2 SMNVEV (reference sequence). The CDR3 spans 15 residues. CDR3 in DNA: TGTGCCAGCAGCCAAAGAGGGAGAGGGAACACTGAAGCTTTCTTT. It is translated as CASSQRGRGNTEAFF.

The chain links TRBV6-4 to TRBJ2-3, with 8 bases aligning to TRBD2. The V gene end was trimmed by 3 bases and the J gene end by 1 base; junction bases not matched to a gene: 9. CDR1 and CDR2 (germline): MRHNA, SNTAGT. This CDR3 is 17 amino acids long. CDR3 protein: CASSETPPGGGTDTQYF. The CDR3 DNA follows: TGTGCCAGCAGTGAAACCCCTCCGGGAGGGGGCACAGATACGCAGTATTTT.

This clone came up once. The chain is built from TRBV28 and TRBJ2-7, with 7 bases identical to TRBD1. After removal of 7 bases from V and 1 base from J, the junction contained 7 bases not matched to a gene. In germline, CDR1 is MDHEN, CDR2 SYDVKM. This CDR3 spans 14 amino acids. The CDR3 DNA reads as TGTGCCAGCACCGTACAGGGGTCGTCCTACGAGCAGTACTTC. Translation: CASTVQGSSYEQYF.

The V and J genes are TRBV7-8 and TRBJ2-3, with D unclear. The CDR3 is 13 residues long. Germline values: CDR1 SGHVS, CDR2 FQNEAQ. The ends were cut back, 5 bases at V and 2 bases at J, with 8 bases in the middle. CDR3 coding DNA: TGTGCCAGCAGCCTACCGCTCACAGATACGCAGTATTTT. Its translation is CASSLPLTDTQYF.

The chain is built from TRBV2 and TRBJ1-5, with D unresolved. Trimming took off 6 bases at V and 3 bases at J, with 12 bases between the two ends. The V gene's germline CDR1 is SNHLY and CDR2 FYNNEI. This CDR3 has 14 amino acids. CDR3 in DNA: TGTGCCAGCAGGAGCGGGTTGGCCAATCAGCCCCAGCATTTT. Translated: CASRSGLANQPQHF.

The V gene is TRBV9, the J gene TRBJ2-1, with D possibly matching TRBD1 (5 bases). CDR1 and CDR2 from the germline V gene are SGDLS and YYNGEE. V was pared by 4 bases and J by 2 bases, with 10 bases between. This CDR3 comprises 14 residues. The CDR3 bases are TGTGCCAGCAGCCCCCAGGGAACCTACAATGAGCAGTTCTTC. Residues: CASSPQGTYNEQFF.

The rearrangement uses TRBV4-1 and TRBJ2-2; no reliable D call. V gave up 0 bases and J gave up 3 bases, with 14 bases separating them. Germline V CDR1 and CDR2: MGHRA, YSYEKL. The CDR3 loop spans 17 amino acids. The CDR3 nucleotides read TGCGCCAGCAGCCAAGATAGTTGGGTTAGAGACACCGGGGAGCTGTTTTTT. Translated: CASSQDSWVRDTGELFF.

This clone was seen only a few times. The gene calls are TRBV5-1 and TRBJ1-4; D remains unclear. CDR3 size: 14 residues. V gave up 1 base and J gave up 3 bases, with 7 bases separating them. The germline CDR1 and CDR2 sequences are SGHRS and YFSETQ. The CDR3: CASSLIEANEKLFF. The CDR3, as DNA: TGCGCCAGCAGCTTGATCGAGGCTAATGAAAAACTGTTTTTT. The full variable domain, with the rest looked up from reference TRBV5-1 and TRBJ1-4, is KAGVTQTPRYLIKTRGQQVTLSCSPISGHRSVSWYQQTPGQGLQFLFEYFSETQRNKGNFPGRFSGRQFSNSRSEMNVSTLELGDSALYLCASSLIEANEKLFFGSGTQLSVL.

The CDR3 spells CASSQAGTNYNEQFF. CDR3 in DNA: TGTGCCAGCAGCCAAGCCGGGACTAACTACAATGAGCAGTTCTTC. The chain couples TRBV14 to TRBJ2-1; 7 bases fit TRBD2. The V gene's germline CDR1 is SGHDN and CDR2 FVKESK. Trimming at V came to 1 base and at J to 3 bases, leaving 3 bases not matched to a gene. The CDR3 is 15 residues long. Supplemented by reference TRBV14 and TRBJ2-1, the full variable domain reads EAGVTQFPSHSVIEKGQTVTLRCDPISGHDNLYWYRRVMGKEIKFLLHFVKESKQDESGMPNNRFLAERTGGTYSTLKVQPAELEDSGVYFCASSQAGTNYNEQFFGPGTRLTVL.

This clone is a singleton in its sample. The chain employs TRBV11-2 and TRBJ1-3; D unresolved. The CDR3 extends over 14 amino acids. Deletions cut 7 bases from V and 3 bases from J, with 13 bases between. CDR1 is SGHAT and CDR2 is FQNNGV in the germline V gene. CDR3 region: CASNFKELGNTIYF. The DNA for the CDR3 is TGTGCCAGCAACTTTAAGGAACTTGGAAACACCATATATTTT.

V usage is TRBV6-4 and J usage is TRBJ1-1, with D possibly being TRBD1 (5 bases). This CDR3 is built from 13 residues. V was clipped by 4 bases and J by 7 bases, with 13 bases between them. Germline loops: CDR1 MRHNA, CDR2 SNTAGT. CDR3 residues: CASSAWDGGEAFF. CDR3 bases: TGTGCCAGCAGTGCTTGGGACGGGGGTGAAGCTTTCTTT.

The CDR3 coding sequence is TGTGCCAGCAGTTTACAGGGAAAACCCGGGGAGCTGTTTTTT. Translating gives CASSLQGKPGELFF. The chain carries TRBV6-6 and TRBJ2-2, with D perhaps matching TRBD1 (6 bases). V dropped 4 bases and J dropped 6 bases, with 12 bases sitting between them. The germline gives CDR1 MNHNY, CDR2 SVGAGI (reference sequence). The CDR3 spans 14 residues.